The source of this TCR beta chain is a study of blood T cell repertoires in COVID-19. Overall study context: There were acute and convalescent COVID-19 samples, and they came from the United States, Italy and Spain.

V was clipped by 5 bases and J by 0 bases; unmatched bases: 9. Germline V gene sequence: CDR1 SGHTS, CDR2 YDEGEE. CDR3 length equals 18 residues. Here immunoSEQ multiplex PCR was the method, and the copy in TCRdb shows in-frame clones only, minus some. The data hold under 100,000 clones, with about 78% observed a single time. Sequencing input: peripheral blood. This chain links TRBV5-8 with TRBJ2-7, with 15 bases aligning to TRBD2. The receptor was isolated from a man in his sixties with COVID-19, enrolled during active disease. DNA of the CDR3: TGTGCCAGCAGTTTCGGACTAGCGGGAGGGCCCAGCTCCTACGAGCAGTACTTC. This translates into CASSFGLAGGPSSYEQYF.